The 15 T cell receptor beta chains listed next were all sequenced from one sample in a study of T cell repertoires in cytomegalovirus infection. TCRdb reprocessed the reads via MiXCR and lists one record per CDR3 protein. In the table there are 750,000 to 900,000 distinct CDR3 sequences, almost 30% of which are singletons. Their antigens are not known. The sequencing here drew on cultured CD8+ T cells from PBMCs, taken from culture after CMV antigen stimulation. Every receptor here comes from a human donor in good health (CMV status not recorded). Some clones in this sample may be carry-over from other donors' samples.

This clonotype was observed a handful of times. V and J are TRBV20-1 and TRBJ2-7; TRBD2 might be the D (7 bases). V dropped 3 bases and J dropped 4 bases, with 16 bases sitting between them. CDR3 length: 14 residues. From germline, CDR1 is DFQATT and CDR2 SNEGSKA (reference sequence). For the CDR3, the DNA is TGCAGTGCTAGTTTGGGGGGGGGCCGGTACGAGCAGTACTTC. This codes for CSASLGGGRYEQYF.

The V call is TRBV28, the J call TRBJ2-7; possibly TRBD1 or TRBD2 for D (5 bases each). This CDR3 is built from 15 residues. Germline V lookup: CDR1 MDHEN, CDR2 SYDVKM. V was cut by 5 bases and J by 2 bases, with 16 bases left in between. CDR3 protein: CASSEWGSKTYEQYV. The DNA of the CDR3 is TGTGCCAGCAGTGAGTGGGGGTCTAAGACCTACGAGCAGTACGTC.

The chain joins TRBV5-6 to TRBJ1-4, with D possibly TRBD1 on 5 matching bases. There are 16 residues in the CDR3. V was pared by 2 bases and J by 7 bases, with 18 bases between. CDR1 and CDR2 (germline): SGHDT, YYEEEE. As DNA, the CDR3 is TGTGCCAGCAGCTTTGGGACGGACATCTTTAGTGAAAAACTGTTTTTT. It is translated as CASSFGTDIFSEKLFF. Drawing the rest from reference TRBV5-6 and TRBJ1-4, the complete variable domain is DAGVTQSPTHLIKTRGQQVTLRCSPKSGHDTVSWYQQALGQGPQFIFQYYEEEERQRGNFPDRFSGHQFPNYSSELNVNALLLGDSALYLCASSFGTDIFSEKLFFGSGTQLSVL.

This clonotype came up a few times. The V call is TRBV7-9, the J call TRBJ1-5, with D possibly being TRBD1 (6 bases). The CDR3 contains 15 residues. V lost 1 base to trimming and J lost 5 bases, with 12 bases between them. Germline V CDR1 and CDR2: SEHNR, FQNEAQ (reference sequence). The CDR3 here is CASSLGTGIYQPQHF. In DNA form, the CDR3 reads TGTGCCAGCAGCTTAGGAACAGGGATCTATCAGCCCCAGCATTTT. The variable domain in full, with the rest retrieved from reference TRBV7-9 and TRBJ1-5, is DTGVSQNPRHKITKRGQNVTFRCDPISEHNRLYWYRQTLGQGPEFLTYFQNEAQLEKSRLLSDRFSAERPKGSFSTLEIQRTEQGDSAMYLCASSLGTGIYQPQHFGDGTRLSIL.

This clonotype was seen a handful of times. The genes are TRBV19 and TRBJ1-1; 7 positions agree with TRBD1. The length of the CDR3 is 16 residues. Germline V gives CDR1 LNHDA, CDR2 SQIVND (reference sequence). J lost 5 bases, V lost 5 bases, and 14 bases had no gene match. The CDR3 nucleotides read TGTGCCAGTAGTCTTGACCAGACAGGGAAGGGGACTGAAGCTTTCTTT. It translates to CASSLDQTGKGTEAFF.

This chain connects TRBV29-1 to TRBJ2-2; D gene unclear. V was cut by 0 bases and J by 6 bases, with 14 bases left in between. Germline CDR1 is SQVTM and CDR2 is ANQGSEA. The CDR3 runs 15 residues. In nucleotides, the CDR3 is TGCAGCGTTGAAGAGTCGACCAGGATATCCGGGGAGCTGTTTTTT. It is translated as CSVEESTRISGELFF.

This chain uses TRBV5-1 with TRBJ2-1; 7 bases are shared with TRBD1. Germline V CDR1 and CDR2: SGHRS, YFSETQ. V lost 4 bases to trimming and J lost 1 base; unmatched junction nucleotides: 8. This CDR3 has 16 amino acids. CDR3 coding DNA: TGCGCCAGCAGCGTACGGACAGGCAGTTCCTACAATGAGCAGTTCTTC. Protein sequence: CASSVRTGSSYNEQFF.

This clonotype was picked up a small number of times. This chain links TRBV7-2 with TRBJ1-2; D is uncertain. Between the trimmed V and J ends, which lost 4 bases and 5 bases, there was a span of 17 bases. The CDR3 has 15 residues. Germline CDR1 is SGHTA and CDR2 is FQGNSA. CDR3 amino acids: CASSSHGRGVYGYTF. The CDR3 DNA reads TGTGCCAGCAGCTCCCATGGCAGAGGAGTTTATGGCTACACCTTC.

This clonotype came up many times. The J gene is TRBJ2-3, the V gene TRBV2, with D unresolved. CDR1 and CDR2 from the germline V gene are SNHLY and FYNNEI. The CDR3 consists of 15 residues. Between the trimmed V and J ends, which lost 7 bases and 0 bases, there was a span of 14 bases. CDR3 loop: CASNAARTSTDTQYF. The CDR3 DNA reads as TGTGCCAGCAATGCCGCGCGAACTAGCACAGATACGCAGTATTTT.

This chain joins TRBV5-1 and TRBJ1-1; TRBD1 matches 8 bases. The CDR3 has 15 residues. The V gene end was trimmed by 3 bases and the J gene end by 4 bases; junction bases not matched to a gene: 8. CDR1 and CDR2 from the germline V gene are SGHRS and YFSETQ. The CDR3 DNA is TGCGCCAGCAGCTCCTGGACAGGGCGGTCCACTGAAGCTTTCTTT. Amino acid sequence: CASSSWTGRSTEAFF. The entire variable domain, with the rest obtained from reference TRBV5-1 and TRBJ1-1, is as follows: KAGVTQTPRYLIKTRGQQVTLSCSPISGHRSVSWYQQTPGQGLQFLFEYFSETQRNKGNFPGRFSGRQFSNSRSEMNVSTLELGDSALYLCASSSWTGRSTEAFFGQGTRLTVV.

In its sample, this clonotype was seen a few times. The chain links TRBV27 to TRBJ2-1; a possible D gene is TRBD2 (6 bases). Germline CDR1 and CDR2: MNHEY and SMNVEV (reference sequence). The V and J ends lost 7 bases and 4 bases respectively, with 17 bases between them. This CDR3 is built from 15 residues. CDR3 region: CASTRRGGPYNEQFF. CDR3 nucleotide sequence: TGTGCCAGCACCCGACGTGGAGGGCCATACAATGAGCAGTTCTTC.

This chain joins TRBV6-1 and TRBJ2-7, with a possible D match to TRBD1 (6 bases). Trimming took 5 bases from V and 0 from J, leaving 11 bases between them. The CDR3 is made up of 14 amino acids. Per germline, CDR1 MNHNS and CDR2 SASEGT. CDR3 residues: CASSPRDISYEQYF. The CDR3 DNA follows: TGTGCCAGCAGTCCCCGGGACATCTCCTACGAGCAGTACTTC.

The V call is TRBV6-6, the J call TRBJ1-1, with D uncertain. From germline, CDR1 is MNHNY and CDR2 SVGAGI (reference sequence). V gave up 5 bases and J gave up 5 bases, with 9 bases separating them. The CDR3 covers 12 residues. CDR3 in DNA: TGTGCCAGCAGTCCGGGTCTTACTGAAGCTTTCTTT. Translated: CASSPGLTEAFF.

The CDR3 protein is CASSYGVMEEQFF. In nucleotides, the CDR3 is TGTGCCAGCAGTTACGGGGTAATGGAGGAGCAGTTCTTC. This chain connects TRBV6-5 to TRBJ2-1, with unresolved D. The V and J ends lost 2 bases and 10 bases respectively, with 12 bases between them. This CDR3 region has 13 residues. From germline, CDR1 is MNHEY and CDR2 SVGAGI.

The chain carries TRBV4-1 and TRBJ2-5; D not resolved. The CDR3 contains 12 residues. The V end was cut by 3 bases, the J end by 9 bases, with 11 bases between. Germline V gene data show CDR1 as MGHRA and CDR2 as YSYEKL. DNA for the CDR3: TGCGCCAGCAGCCAGGACGGTGTCGCCCAGTACTTC. Translating gives CASSQDGVAQYF.